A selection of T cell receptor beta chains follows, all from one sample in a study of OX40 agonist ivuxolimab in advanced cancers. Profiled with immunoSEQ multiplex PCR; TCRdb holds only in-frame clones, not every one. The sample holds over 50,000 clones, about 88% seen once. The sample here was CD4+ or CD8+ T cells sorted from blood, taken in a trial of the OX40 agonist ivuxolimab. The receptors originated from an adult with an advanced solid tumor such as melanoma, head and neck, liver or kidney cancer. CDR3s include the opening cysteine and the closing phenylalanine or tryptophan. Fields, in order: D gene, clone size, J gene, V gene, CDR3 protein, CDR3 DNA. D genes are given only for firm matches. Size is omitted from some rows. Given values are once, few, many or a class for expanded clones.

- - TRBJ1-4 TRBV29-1 CSAGGSNEKLFF TGCAGCGCTGGAGGGTCTAATGAAAAACTGTTTTTT
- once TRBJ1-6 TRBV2 CASSDPVANSPLHF TGTGCCAGCAGTGACCCCGTCGCTAATTCACCCCTCCACTTT
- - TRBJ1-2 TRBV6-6 CASSYSWEYGYTF TGTGCCAGCAGTTACTCCTGGGAGTATGGCTACACCTTC
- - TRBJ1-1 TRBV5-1 CASSLSRELLNTEAFF TGCGCCAGCAGCTTGTCCAGGGAACTATTGAACACTGAAGCTTTCTTT
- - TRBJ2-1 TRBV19 CASSILEGNEQFF TGTGCCAGTAGTATTCTGGAGGGCAATGAGCAGTTCTTC
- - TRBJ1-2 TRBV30 CAWSRGTNYGYTF TGTGCCTGGAGCAGGGGAACTAACTATGGCTACACCTTC
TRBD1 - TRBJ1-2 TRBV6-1 CASRPGQGTGYGYTF TGTGCCAGCAGACCAGGACAGGGAACCGGCTATGGCTACACCTTC
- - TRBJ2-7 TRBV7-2 CASSRGYEQYF TGTGCCAGCAGTCGGGGATACGAGCAGTACTTC
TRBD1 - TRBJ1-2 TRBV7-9 CASSWGQSYVGYTF TGTGCCAGCAGCTGGGGACAGTCGTACGTCGGCTACACCTTC
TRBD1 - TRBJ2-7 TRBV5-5 CASSLGQGEFYEQYF TGTGCCAGCAGCTTGGGACAGGGGGAATTTTACGAGCAGTACTTC
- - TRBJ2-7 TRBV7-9 CASSLEESSYEQYF TGTGCCAGCAGCTTAGAAGAGAGCTCCTACGAGCAGTACTTC
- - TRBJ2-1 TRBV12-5 CASGGETGLAYNEQFF TGTGCTAGTGGTGGCGAGACAGGTCTTGCCTACAATGAGCAGTTCTTC
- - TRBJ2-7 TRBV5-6 CASRSGSYEQYF TGTGCCAGCAGGAGTGGTTCCTACGAGCAGTACTTC
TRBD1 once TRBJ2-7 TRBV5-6 CASSHGTGAYEQYF TGTGCCAGCAGCCACGGGACAGGGGCCTACGAGCAGTACTTC
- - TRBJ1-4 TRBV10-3 CATNKEGNEKLFF TGTGCCACCAACAAAGAAGGTAATGAAAAACTGTTTTTT
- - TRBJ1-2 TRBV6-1 CASSESGTPIKGYTF TGTGCCAGCAGTGAATCCGGGACTCCAATAAAGGGCTACACCTTC
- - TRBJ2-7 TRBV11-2 CASSPLRWTQVYEQYF TGTGCCAGCAGCCCCCTAAGATGGACACAGGTCTACGAGCAGTACTTC
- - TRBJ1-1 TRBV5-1 CASSFGSGATEAFF TGCGCCAGCAGCTTTGGGTCCGGGGCCACTGAAGCTTTCTTT
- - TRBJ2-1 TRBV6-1 CASSVRQASSRFF TGTGCCAGCAGTGTGCGACAGGCCAGTTCGCGGTTCTTC
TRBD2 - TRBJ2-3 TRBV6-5 CASSFTSGIKGGQYF TGTGCCAGCAGTTTTACTAGCGGGATTAAAGGAGGGCAGTATTTT
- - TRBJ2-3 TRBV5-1 CASSSLAGTDTQYF TGCGCCAGCAGCTCCCTAGCCGGCACAGATACGCAGTATTTT
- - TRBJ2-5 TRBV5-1 CASGEETQYF TGCGCCAGCGGGGAAGAGACCCAGTACTTC
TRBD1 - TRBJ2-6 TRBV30 CAWSASDRGSANVLTF TGTGCCTGGAGTGCCTCCGACAGGGGATCGGCCAACGTCCTGACTTTC
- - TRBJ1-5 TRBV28 CASSLVGHLGGNQPQHF TGTGCCAGCAGTTTAGTTGGTCACCTCGGTGGCAATCAGCCCCAGCATTTT
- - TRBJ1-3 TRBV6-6 CASTPRGERGNTIYF TGTGCCAGCACCCCCCGGGGAGAAAGGGGAAACACCATATATTTT
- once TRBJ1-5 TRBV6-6 CASTTGKVFRNQPQHF TGTGCCAGCACCACCGGGAAAGTTTTCCGCAATCAGCCCCAGCATTTT
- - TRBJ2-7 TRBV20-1 CSARGPDEQYF TGCAGTGCTAGAGGTCCCGACGAGCAGTACTTC
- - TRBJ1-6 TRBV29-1 CSVQKEGRENSPLHF TGCAGCGTTCAAAAAGAGGGCAGGGAAAATTCACCCCTCCACTTT
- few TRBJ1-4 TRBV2 CASSDEVRGASKLFF TGTGCCAGCAGTGATGAAGTCAGAGGAGCATCAAAACTGTTTTTT
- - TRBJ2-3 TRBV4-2 CASSLIYQSTDTQYF TGTGCCAGCAGCCTCATATACCAGAGCACAGATACGCAGTATTTT
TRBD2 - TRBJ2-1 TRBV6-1 CASSEAGLAGGGSYNEQFF TGTGCCAGCAGTGAAGCCGGACTAGCGGGAGGAGGCTCCTACAATGAGCAGTTCTTC
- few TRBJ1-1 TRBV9 CASSVPGRAEAFF TGTGCCAGCAGCGTACCAGGGAGGGCTGAAGCTTTCTTT
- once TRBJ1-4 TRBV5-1 CASSSGTSPNEKLFF TGCGCCAGCAGCTCAGGGACATCCCCTAATGAAAAACTGTTTTTT
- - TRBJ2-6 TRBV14 CASSRGKRTSGANVLTF TGTGCCAGCAGCCGGGGGAAGCGAACCTCTGGGGCCAACGTCCTGACTTTC
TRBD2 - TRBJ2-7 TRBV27 CASTQFGGGAYEQYF TGTGCCAGCACCCAATTTGGCGGGGGGGCTTACGAGCAGTACTTC